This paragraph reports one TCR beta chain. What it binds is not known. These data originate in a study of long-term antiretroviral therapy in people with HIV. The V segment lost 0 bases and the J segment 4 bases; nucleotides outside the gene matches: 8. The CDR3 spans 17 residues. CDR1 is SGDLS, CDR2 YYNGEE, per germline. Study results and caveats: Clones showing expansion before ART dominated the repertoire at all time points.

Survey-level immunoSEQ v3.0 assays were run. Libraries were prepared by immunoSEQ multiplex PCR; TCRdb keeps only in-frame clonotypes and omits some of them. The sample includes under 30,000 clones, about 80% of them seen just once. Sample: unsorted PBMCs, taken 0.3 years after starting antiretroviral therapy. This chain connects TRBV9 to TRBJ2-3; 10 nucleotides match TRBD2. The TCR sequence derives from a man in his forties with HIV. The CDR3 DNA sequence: TGTGCCAGCAGCGTAGCTACGACGCTAGCGGGAGCAGATACGCAGTATTTT. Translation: CASSVATTLAGADTQYF.